This T cell receptor beta chain was observed in a study of identical twins. TCRdb recomputed calls from the 5' RACE reads with MiXCR, one row per CDR3 protein. The data contain about 470,000 distinct CDR3 sequences, 20% to 25% of them singletons. This CDR3 is built from 21 residues. Trimming at V came to 0 bases and at J to 2 bases, leaving 22 bases not matched to a gene. Germline V gene data show CDR1 as SGDLS and CDR2 as YYNGEE. This clonotype was found a few times. The same data also went into a second study, on T cells expressing NK-cell markers.

This TCR was recovered from a woman aged 18-29 years in good health. The V gene is TRBV9, the J gene TRBJ2-5; 7 bases line up with TRBD1. Sample: CD4+ T cells sorted from blood. CDR3 DNA: TGTGCCAGCAGCGTAGCAGGAGGTCGGGGACAGTCAAAGGGGGCTCAAGAGACCCAGTACTTC. Protein product: CASSVAGGRGQSKGAQETQYF.